In this sample, the clone carrying this T cell receptor beta chain turned up a few times. What it recognizes is unknown. This record belongs to a study of naive and memory T cell subsets. The library had UMIs added by 3' ligation of an oligonucleotide to TCR cDNA. Unsorted total RNA, roughly 1 to 1,100 ng, was DNase treated before reverse transcription. Ligated cDNA underwent four rounds of PCR with nested alpha and beta constant region primers and SP2. Alpha and beta constant region primers primed reverse transcription for blood and skin samples. MiXCR was run by TCRdb on the 5' RACE reads, yielding one entry per CDR3 protein. The profile shows around 56,000 distinct CDR3 sequences, approximately 8% of them singletons. Findings of the study overall: The RNA method is potentially sensitive to activation and differentiation changes.

The sequence came from a female donor in good health.

The CDR3 sequence is CASSEGLAGAETQYF. As DNA, the CDR3 is TGTGCCAGCAGTGAAGGACTAGCGGGGGCAGAGACCCAGTACTTC. V gene TRBV25-1 combines with J gene TRBJ2-5, with 13 nucleotides matching TRBD2. Germline V gene sequence: CDR1 MGHDK, CDR2 SYGVNS. The ends lost 2 bases at V and 4 bases at J; junction bases unmatched: 1. The CDR3 is 15 amino acids. The full variable domain, its missing parts supplied by reference TRBV25-1 and TRBJ2-5, is EADIYQTPRYLVIGTGKKITLECSQTMGHDKMYWYQQDPGMELHLIHYSYGVNSTEKGDLSSESTVSRIRTEHFPLTLESARPSHTSQYLCASSEGLAGAETQYFGPGTRLLVL.